The clone carrying this TCR beta chain was found a few times. The antigen is unknown. Sorting produced populations that all topped 98% purity. Trimming removed 2 bases from V and 2 bases from J; junction bases left unmatched: 22. Per germline, CDR1 KGHSH and CDR2 LQKENI. The CDR3 loop spans 21 amino acids. This record belongs to a study of beta chain features in type 1 diabetes. Study-wide results and limits: When cDNA is sequenced, cells with high TCR expression could be over-represented.

Expressed TCRB transcripts were sequenced because the isolated RNA had all been reverse transcribed beforehand. This table comes from immunoSEQ multiplex PCR, and its TCRdb copy is limited to in-frame clones, with some not included. The table records 860,000 or so clones, about a sixth of them present only once. This sequence was found in a woman between 18 and 30 years old in good health. Source material: naive CD4+ T cells from blood. This rearrangement joins TRBV18 to TRBJ2-7; 9 bases are a match to TRBD1. The CDR3 sequence: CASSPLRTGGPGGKFPYEQYF. The CDR3 DNA follows: TGTGCCAGCTCACCATTACGAACAGGGGGCCCCGGCGGGAAATTCCCCTACGAGCAGTACTTC.